One sample yielded the 7 T cell receptor beta chains listed below, sequenced in a study of T cell repertoires in cytomegalovirus infection (dated by TCRdb to the late 2010s). The intended sense of this specimen's treatment or condition label: in vitro stimulation with specific CMV peptide epitopes to enrich CMV-specific T cells. Their cognate antigens are unknown. Reads for this sample came from an Illumina HiSeq 1500. TCRdb passed the public sequencing reads through fastp at Q25 and MiXCR, retaining productive beta sequences. Entries that share a CDR3 protein sequence are merged under the most common genes and DNA. Counted in this sample were approximately 110,000 distinct CDR3 sequences; more than 30% of them appeared once. The ten largest account for approximately 50% of the sample. This sample comprised CD8+ T cells from cultured PBMCs, obtained from culture after CMV antigen stimulation. All receptors come from a human donor in good health (CMV status not recorded). Some clones in this sample may be carry-over from other donors' samples.

This CDR3 reads CASKRDTSINSPLHF. The DNA for the CDR3 is TGTGCCAGCAAGAGGGACACGTCAATAAATTCACCCCTCCACTTT. The chain carries TRBV12-3 or TRBV12-4 and TRBJ1-6; TRBD1 might be the D (6 bases). The germline V and J ends were trimmed by 7 bases and 7 bases, with 17 bases remaining between them. The CDR3 runs 15 residues.

A few counts support this clonotype. This sequence joins TRBV6-6 and TRBJ1-6; TRBD1 agrees at 8 bases. Germline V gene lookup returns CDR1 MNHNY and CDR2 SVGAGI (reference sequence). With V trimmed by 2 bases and J by 10 bases, 7 bases remained unmatched. CDR3 length equals 15 residues. This CDR3 reads CASSYGRGPWSPLHF. The DNA for the CDR3 is TGTGCCAGCAGTTACGGCAGGGGGCCCTGGTCACCCCTCCACTTT.

V gene TRBV6-1 combines with J gene TRBJ1-1; D perhaps matches TRBD1 (6 bases). CDR1 is MNHNS, CDR2 SASEGT, per germline. V lost 0 bases and J 4 bases, leaving 21 bases between the germline ends. This CDR3 has 18 amino acids. Here the CDR3 DNA reads TGTGCCAGCAGTGAAGCCCTCTGGGGGCCCTCCCCGACCACTGAAGCTTTCTTT. Protein product: CASSEALWGPSPTTEAFF.

The chain is built from TRBV6-8 and TRBJ2-1; 11 bases align to TRBD2. The CDR3 has 15 residues. CDR1 and CDR2 from the germline V gene are MNHGY and SAAAGT. Trimming took 5 bases from V and 9 from J; bases not matched to a gene: 9. DNA for the CDR3: TGTGCCAGCAGTGTACTAGCGGGGGCTTGGGGTGAGCAGTTCTTC. Translation gives CASSVLAGAWGEQFF.

The J gene is TRBJ1-2, the V gene TRBV19; D gene uncertain. CDR3 length: 12 residues. Trimming removed 3 bases from V and 5 bases from J, with 7 bases in between. Germline V gene data show CDR1 as LNHDA and CDR2 as SQIVND (reference sequence). CDR3 sequence (DNA): TGTGCCAGTAGTATCCGGGGTTATGGCTACACCTTC. It yields the protein CASSIRGYGYTF. The whole variable domain, remainder taken from reference TRBV19 and TRBJ1-2, is DGGITQSPKYLFRKEGQNVTLSCEQNLNHDAMYWYRQDPGQGLRLIYYSQIVNDFQKGDIAEGYSVSREKKESFPLTVTSAQKNPTAFYLCASSIRGYGYTFGSGTRLTVV.

This rearrangement joins TRBV6-5 to TRBJ1-3; D remains ambiguous. The CDR3 spans 12 residues. Germline lookup yields CDR1 MNHEY and CDR2 SVGAGI. The V gene lost 8 bases and the J gene lost 1 base, with 6 bases spanning the gap. CDR3 nucleotides: TGTGCCAGCGGGGAGTCTGGAAACACCATATATTTT. It codes for CASGESGNTIYF.

This chain links TRBV5-4 with TRBJ1-3, with D unresolved. V was shortened by 1 base and J by 2 bases, with 7 bases between the two germline ends. CDR1 and CDR2 (germline): SGHNT, YYREEE (reference sequence). CDR3 size: 14 residues. CDR3 loop: CASSLRGTGNTIYF. The CDR3 coding sequence is TGTGCCAGCAGCTTGAGAGGGACTGGAAACACCATATATTTT.